The 31 T cell receptor beta chains below come from one sample, sequenced in a study of blood T cell repertoires in COVID-19. The protocol was immunoSEQ multiplex PCR, while the TCRdb copy is restricted to in-frame clones and leaves out a portion. The sample records approximately 150,000 clones, roughly four fifths being singletons. The sequenced material came from peripheral blood. Every receptor here comes from an elderly woman with acute or convalescent COVID-19.

The V gene is TRBV12-5, the J gene TRBJ1-3, with unresolved D. V lost 6 bases, J lost 0 bases, and 6 bases lay in between. The CDR3 is made up of 13 amino acids. CDR1 is LGHNT, CDR2 FRNRAP, per germline. The CDR3 loop is CASGPSSGNTIYF. CDR3 nucleotides: TGTGCTAGTGGACCGAGCTCTGGAAACACCATATATTTT.

This chain joins TRBV6-1 and TRBJ2-1, with 7 bases that match TRBD1. The CDR3 runs to 14 residues. The V and J ends lost 7 bases and 3 bases, in that order; junction bases with no gene match: 6. Germline V gene sequence: CDR1 MNHNS, CDR2 SASEGT. DNA of the CDR3: TGTGCCAGCAACGACAGGGTGGGCTACAATGAGCAGTTCTTC. This codes for CASNDRVGYNEQFF.

The chain has TRBV6-5 and TRBJ2-4, with a possible D match to TRBD1 (6 bases). Trimming pared 5 bases from V and 7 bases from J, leaving 15 bases between. The CDR3 spans 14 residues. Looked up from germline, CDR1 is MNHEY and CDR2 is SVGAGI. CDR3 sequence: CASSNNNQGNIQYF. The CDR3 DNA sequence: TGTGCCAGCAGTAACAATAATCAGGGGAACATTCAGTACTTC.

In nucleotides, the CDR3 is TGTGCCGGCGCAGTGTTAGCGGGATCCGAGACCCAGTACTTC. Amino acids: CAGAVLAGSETQYF. The genes are TRBV6-5 and TRBJ2-5; 8 bases align to TRBD2. CDR3 length equals 14 residues. Trimming took 11 bases from V and 5 from J; bases not matched to a gene: 13. The germline CDR1 and CDR2 sequences are MNHEY and SVGAGI.

The chain employs TRBV5-8 and TRBJ2-7; tentative D call: TRBD1 (6 bases). CDR3 length equals 18 residues. Germline CDR1 SGHTS, CDR2 YDEGEE. Trimming left V 3 bases short and J 4 bases short, with 26 bases between. This CDR3 reads CASSYWTPTGTRYYEQYF. The CDR3 DNA sequence: TGTGCCAGCAGCTATTGGACCCCCACCGGGACAAGATATTACGAGCAGTACTTC.

The CDR3 DNA is TGTGCCAGCAACTTTCTAGCGGGAGTCCCAGATACGCAGTATTTT. This encodes CASNFLAGVPDTQYF. The chain recombines TRBV2 with TRBJ2-3, with TRBD2 matching over 10 bases. Germline V gene sequence: CDR1 SNHLY, CDR2 FYNNEI. This CDR3 spans 15 amino acids. V lost 7 bases, J lost 4 bases, and 8 bases stayed unmatched.

This chain uses TRBV14 with TRBJ2-5; 10 nucleotides agree with TRBD1. Per the germline V gene, CDR1 is SGHDN and CDR2 is FVKESK. The CDR3 totals 17 residues. With 0 bases clipped from V and 5 bases from J, the junction kept 9 bases outside the gene matches. In DNA form, the CDR3 reads TGTGCCAGCAGCCAAGATATAGGACAGGGGGTTTTGGAGACCCAGTACTTC. It yields the protein CASSQDIGQGVLETQYF.

The CDR3, as DNA: TGTGCCAGCAGCCAAGGCCCAACGCCAGGGGAGACCCAGTACTTC. This translates into CASSQGPTPGETQYF. The rearrangement uses TRBV3-1 (or the pseudogene TRBV3-2) and TRBJ2-5; a possible D gene is TRBD1 (5 bases). The V gene's germline CDR1 is LGHDT and CDR2 YNNKEL (reference sequence). V gave up 1 base and J gave up 5 bases, with 14 bases separating them. The CDR3 is made up of 15 amino acids.

The CDR3 loop is CASSLRQGGANEQFF. The DNA for the CDR3 is TGCGCCAGCAGCCTCCGGCAGGGAGGGGCCAATGAGCAGTTCTTC. The J gene is TRBJ2-1, the V gene TRBV4-3; TRBD2 aligns across 7 bases. Germline assignment: CDR1 LGHNA and CDR2 YSLEER. This CDR3 is built from 15 residues. The trim removed 4 bases at V and 6 bases at J, leaving 9 bases unmatched.

The chain is built from TRBV19 and TRBJ1-5; TRBD1 aligns across 10 bases. With 4 bases clipped from V and 5 bases from J, the junction kept 8 bases outside the gene matches. The CDR3 has 16 residues. Germline CDR1 LNHDA, CDR2 SQIVND (reference sequence). The CDR3 is CASSTLGTGADQPQHF. CDR3 DNA: TGTGCCAGTAGTACCCTCGGGACAGGGGCTGATCAGCCCCAGCATTTT.

The CDR3 nucleotides are TGCGCCAGCAGCTTGGACGGACAACTTGCAACTAATGAAAAACTGTTTTTT. As protein: CASSLDGQLATNEKLFF. V usage is TRBV5-1 and J usage is TRBJ1-4; D perhaps matches TRBD1 (5 bases). The CDR3 has 17 amino acids. Looked up from germline, CDR1 is SGHRS and CDR2 is YFSETQ. Trimming cost V 0 bases and J 0 bases, with 12 bases left between them.

The chain couples TRBV27 to TRBJ2-7; tentative D call: TRBD2 (6 bases). Deletions cut 8 bases from V and 2 bases from J, with 19 bases between. Germline loops: CDR1 MNHEY, CDR2 SMNVEV (reference sequence). This CDR3 has 15 amino acids. The CDR3 nucleotides are TGTGCCAGCGGTTATAGCGGTAGAAGGGCCTACGAGCAGTACTTC. Translated, it gives CASGYSGRRAYEQYF.

This chain joins TRBV9 and TRBJ2-2, with 8 bases matching TRBD1. This CDR3 region has 14 residues. V lost 3 bases and J lost 5; bases outside the gene matches: 3. From germline, CDR1 is SGDLS and CDR2 YYNGEE. The CDR3 coding sequence is TGTGCCAGCAGCGCGGACAGGGTTACCGGGGAGCTGTTTTTT. Translated: CASSADRVTGELFF.

The rearrangement links TRBV5-4 to TRBJ2-2; 7 bases map to TRBD2. This CDR3 region has 16 residues. The J segment lost 1 base and the V segment lost 3 bases, leaving 6 bases of the junction unmatched. Germline-derived CDR1 and CDR2 are SGHNT and YYREEE (reference sequence). The CDR3: CASSWGVAGNTGELFF. CDR3 DNA sequence: TGTGCCAGCAGCTGGGGGGTAGCGGGGAACACCGGGGAGCTGTTTTTT.

This chain's CDR3 is CASSEAGSGNTIYF. CDR3 sequence (DNA): TGCGCCAGCAGTGAAGCGGGCTCTGGAAACACCATATATTTT. The chain combines TRBV10-1 with TRBJ1-3; D not resolved. Germline lookup yields CDR1 WNHNN and CDR2 SYGVQD (reference sequence). Trimming left V 3 bases short and J 0 bases short, with 6 bases between. The CDR3 covers 14 residues.

The chain joins TRBV4-1 to TRBJ1-4; 7 bases align to TRBD1. V was pared by 3 bases and J by 5 bases, with 3 bases of the junction left unmatched. The CDR3 spans 14 residues. Germline V gives CDR1 MGHRA, CDR2 YSYEKL. The CDR3 bases are TGCGCCAGCAGCCAGGTGACAGGGAATGAAAAACTGTTTTTT. This translates into CASSQVTGNEKLFF.

This clone occurred once. The J gene is TRBJ2-5, the V gene TRBV5-1, with 12 bases lining up with TRBD2. V dropped 4 bases and J dropped 5; count of bases not matched to a gene: 6. Germline CDR1 reads SGHRS; CDR2 reads YFSETQ. This CDR3 is built from 15 residues. CDR3 region: CASSPLLAGGETQYF. The CDR3 nucleotides read TGCGCCAGCAGCCCACTACTAGCGGGAGGTGAGACCCAGTACTTC. Complete variable domain (other parts from reference TRBV5-1 and TRBJ2-5): KAGVTQTPRYLIKTRGQQVTLSCSPISGHRSVSWYQQTPGQGLQFLFEYFSETQRNKGNFPGRFSGRQFSNSRSEMNVSTLELGDSALYLCASSPLLAGGETQYFGPGTRLLVL.

The V gene is TRBV7-2, the J gene TRBJ2-3; 8 positions agree with TRBD2. Per germline, CDR1 SGHTA and CDR2 FQGNSA. The CDR3 is made up of 18 amino acids. The junction had 9 bases not matched to a gene; V was cut back by 1 base and J by 0 bases. CDR3 bases: TGTGCCAGCAGCTTAGGGCCTAGCGGGTACTATAGCACAGATACGCAGTATTTT. As protein: CASSLGPSGYYSTDTQYF.

The CDR3 here is CASRENSHTEAFF. The DNA for the CDR3 is TGTGCCAGCCGAGAGAACAGCCACACTGAAGCTTTCTTT. V usage is TRBV6-5 and J usage is TRBJ1-1; no clear D. This CDR3 comprises 13 residues. CDR1 and CDR2 (germline): MNHEY, SVGAGI. V lost 8 bases and J 3 bases, leaving 13 bases between the germline ends.

The rearrangement links TRBV5-1 to TRBJ2-2, with D unclear. This CDR3 is 14 amino acids long. Germline V lookup: CDR1 SGHRS, CDR2 YFSETQ. Between the trimmed V and J ends, which lost 2 bases and 0 bases, there was a span of 5 bases. CDR3 coding DNA: TGCGCCAGCAGCTTTTTCGCGAACACCGGGGAGCTGTTTTTT. This sequence encodes CASSFFANTGELFF.

This chain uses TRBV7-2 with TRBJ2-5, with a weak D call TRBD1 (6 bases). With 5 bases removed from V and 7 bases from J, the gap between germline ends came to 14 bases. The CDR3 has 13 amino acids. Germline CDR1 is SGHTA and CDR2 is FQGNSA. The CDR3 DNA is TGTGCCAGCAGCACAAGGGACACTTTGACCCAGTACTTC. Residues: CASSTRDTLTQYF.

The chain joins TRBV19 to TRBJ2-3; 10 bases align to TRBD2. Germline V gives CDR1 LNHDA, CDR2 SQIVND (reference sequence). After removal of 5 bases from V and 2 bases from J, the junction contained 10 bases not matched to a gene. The CDR3 is made up of 17 amino acids. CDR3 loop: CASSVWTGTSVTDTQYF. CDR3 nucleotides: TGTGCCAGTAGTGTCTGGACTGGGACTAGCGTCACAGATACGCAGTATTTT.

This chain joins TRBV18 and TRBJ1-6, with D perhaps TRBD1 (5 bases). The CDR3 is 16 amino acids. CDR1 is KGHSH, CDR2 LQKENI, per germline. V lost 3 bases to trimming and J lost 3 bases, with 12 bases between them. The CDR3 DNA sequence: TGTGCCAGCTCACCGTCTCCGGGGGACTATAATTCACCCCTCCACTTT. Translation: CASSPSPGDYNSPLHF.

The J gene is TRBJ2-7, the V gene TRBV11-2, with D possibly being TRBD2 (6 bases). V was clipped by 1 base and J by 0 bases, with 22 bases between them. The CDR3 is 19 residues long. Germline V gene lookup returns CDR1 SGHAT and CDR2 FQNNGV. CDR3: CASSLARAVSGGSSYEQYF. CDR3 coding DNA: TGTGCCAGCAGCTTAGCTCGGGCGGTTAGTGGAGGGAGCTCCTACGAGCAGTACTTC.

The V gene is TRBV2, the J gene TRBJ2-7; 12 nucleotides agree with TRBD2. CDR1 and CDR2 (germline): SNHLY, FYNNEI. V shed 4 bases, J shed 5 bases, and the junction held 6 bases outside the gene matches. The CDR3 consists of 15 residues. The CDR3 sequence: CASSAGLAGYNEQYF. CDR3 in DNA: TGTGCCAGCAGTGCTGGACTAGCGGGATATAACGAGCAGTACTTC.

The genes are TRBV30 and TRBJ1-5, with D hard to call. CDR1 is GTSNPN, CDR2 SVGIG, per germline (reference sequence). The ends were cut back, 3 bases at V and 6 bases at J, with 15 bases in the middle. This CDR3 is built from 14 residues. This chain's CDR3 is CAWSQTDGSQPQHF. The CDR3 nucleotides are TGTGCCTGGAGCCAGACCGACGGGAGTCAGCCCCAGCATTTT. The variable domain in full, completed from reference TRBV30 and TRBJ1-5, reads SQTIHQWPATLVQPVGSPLSLECTVEGTSNPNLYWYRQAAGRGLQLLFYSVGIGQISSEVPQNLSASRPQDRQFILSSKKLLLSDSGFYLCAWSQTDGSQPQHFGDGTRLSIL.

The rearrangement uses TRBV6-2 or TRBV6-3 and TRBJ2-1, with D tentatively TRBD1 (6 bases). V gave up 2 bases and J gave up 4 bases, with 15 bases separating them. The germline CDR1 and CDR2 sequences are MNHEY and SVGEGT. CDR3 length: 16 residues. The CDR3 here is CASSYSGGSLYNEQFF. The CDR3 DNA is TGTGCCAGCAGTTACAGTGGGGGCAGTTTATACAATGAGCAGTTCTTC.

This clone was observed a single time. The V call is TRBV5-1, the J call TRBJ2-5; the D gene is possibly TRBD2 (5 bases). Germline V gives CDR1 SGHRS, CDR2 YFSETQ. The V end was cut by 2 bases, the J end by 0 bases, with 17 bases between. The CDR3 consists of 17 residues. CDR3 region: CASSFGSRTGYQETQYF. CDR3 bases: TGCGCCAGCAGCTTTGGGAGTAGGACGGGGTACCAAGAGACCCAGTACTTC.

The chain is built from TRBV30 and TRBJ1-3; D might be TRBD1 (6 bases). Looked up from germline, CDR1 is GTSNPN and CDR2 is SVGIG (reference sequence). Trimming left V 3 bases short and J 0 bases short, with 15 bases between. The CDR3 loop spans 16 amino acids. As DNA, the CDR3 is TGTGCCTGGAGCCCCCAGGGCAGGGGCTCTGGAAACACCATATATTTT. Its protein product is CAWSPQGRGSGNTIYF.

The chain joins TRBV24-1 to TRBJ2-1; weak D call: TRBD1 (6 bases). CDR3 size: 16 residues. Germline V gene sequence: CDR1 KGHDR, CDR2 SFDVKD. V was cut by 4 bases and J by 0 bases, with 12 bases left in between. The DNA for the CDR3 is TGTGCCACCAGTGAGACAGGTCCTATCTCCTACAATGAGCAGTTCTTC. It is translated as CATSETGPISYNEQFF.

The V call is TRBV10-3, the J call TRBJ2-3; TRBD2 is a possible D gene (6 bases). Trimming cost V 10 bases and J 0 bases, with 8 bases left between them. This CDR3 spans 12 amino acids. The germline CDR1 and CDR2 sequences are ENHRY and SYGVKD. CDR3 protein: CANGRSTDTQYF. The CDR3 DNA reads as TGTGCCAACGGGAGAAGCACAGATACGCAGTATTTT.